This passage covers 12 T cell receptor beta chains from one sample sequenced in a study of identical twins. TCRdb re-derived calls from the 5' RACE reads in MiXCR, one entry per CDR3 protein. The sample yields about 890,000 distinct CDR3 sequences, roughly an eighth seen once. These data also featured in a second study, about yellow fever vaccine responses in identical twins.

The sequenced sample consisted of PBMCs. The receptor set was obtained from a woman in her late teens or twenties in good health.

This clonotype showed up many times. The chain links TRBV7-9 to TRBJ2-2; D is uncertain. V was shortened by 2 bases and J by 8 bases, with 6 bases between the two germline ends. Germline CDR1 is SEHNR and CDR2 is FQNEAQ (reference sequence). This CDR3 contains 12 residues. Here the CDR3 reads CASSLSRGELFF. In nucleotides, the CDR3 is TGTGCCAGCAGCTTATCACGGGGGGAGCTGTTTTTT.

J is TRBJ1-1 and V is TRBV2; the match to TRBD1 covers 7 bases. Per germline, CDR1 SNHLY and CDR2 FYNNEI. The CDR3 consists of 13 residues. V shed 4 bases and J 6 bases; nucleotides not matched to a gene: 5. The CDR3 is CASSGQGFSEAFF. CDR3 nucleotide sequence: TGTGCCAGCAGTGGACAGGGTTTTTCTGAAGCTTTCTTT.

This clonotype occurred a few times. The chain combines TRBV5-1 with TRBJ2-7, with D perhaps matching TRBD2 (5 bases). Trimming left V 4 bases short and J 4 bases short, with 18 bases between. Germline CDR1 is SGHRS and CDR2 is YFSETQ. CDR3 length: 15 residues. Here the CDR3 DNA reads TGCGCCAGCAGCCTACTAGTCACCCAAGAGTACGAGCAGTACTTC. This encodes CASSLLVTQEYEQYF.

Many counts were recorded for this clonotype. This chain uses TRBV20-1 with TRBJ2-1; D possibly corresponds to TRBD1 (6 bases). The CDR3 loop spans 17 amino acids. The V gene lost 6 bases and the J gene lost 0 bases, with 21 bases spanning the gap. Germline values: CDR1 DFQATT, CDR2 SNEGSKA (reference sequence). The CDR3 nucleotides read TGCAGTGCCCTCGAATTTGGACAGTTGAGCTCCTACAATGAGCAGTTCTTC. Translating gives CSALEFGQLSSYNEQFF.

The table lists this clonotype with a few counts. CDR3 in amino acids: CATSPGYTEAFF. In nucleotides, the CDR3 is TGTGCCACCAGCCCGGGTTACACTGAAGCTTTCTTT. The V and J genes are TRBV15 and TRBJ1-1; unclear D gene. This CDR3 has 12 residues. The germline V gene has CDR1 LNHNV and CDR2 YYDKDF (reference sequence). Trimming shortened V by 5 bases and J by 3 bases, and 7 bases separated the two germline ends.

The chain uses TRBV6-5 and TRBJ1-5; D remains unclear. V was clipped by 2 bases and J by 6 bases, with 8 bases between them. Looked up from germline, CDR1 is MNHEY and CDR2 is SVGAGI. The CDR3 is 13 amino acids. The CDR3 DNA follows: TGTGCCAGCAGTTACAATTGGGGTCAGCCCCAGCATTTT. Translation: CASSYNWGQPQHF.

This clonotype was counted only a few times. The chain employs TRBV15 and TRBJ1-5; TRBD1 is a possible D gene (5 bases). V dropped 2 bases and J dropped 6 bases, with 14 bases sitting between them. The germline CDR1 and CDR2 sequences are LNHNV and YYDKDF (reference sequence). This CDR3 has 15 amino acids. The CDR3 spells CATSRLLQGGQPQHF. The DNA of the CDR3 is TGTGCCACCAGCAGACTTCTTCAGGGAGGTCAGCCCCAGCATTTT.

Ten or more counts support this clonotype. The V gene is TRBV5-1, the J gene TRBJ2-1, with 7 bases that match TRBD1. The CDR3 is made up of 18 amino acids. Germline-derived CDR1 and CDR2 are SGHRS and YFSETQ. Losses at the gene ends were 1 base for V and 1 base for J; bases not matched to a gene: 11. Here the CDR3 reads CASSLRDSDRLSYNEQFF. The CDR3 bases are TGCGCCAGCAGCTTGCGGGACAGCGACCGTTTATCCTACAATGAGCAGTTCTTC.

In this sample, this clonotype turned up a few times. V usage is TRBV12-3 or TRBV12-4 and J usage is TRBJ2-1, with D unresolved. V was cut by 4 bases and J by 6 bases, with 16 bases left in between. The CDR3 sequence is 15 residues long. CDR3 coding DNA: TGTGCCAGCAGTTCGTTACCCACCGTATCCAATGAGCAGTTCTTC. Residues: CASSSLPTVSNEQFF.

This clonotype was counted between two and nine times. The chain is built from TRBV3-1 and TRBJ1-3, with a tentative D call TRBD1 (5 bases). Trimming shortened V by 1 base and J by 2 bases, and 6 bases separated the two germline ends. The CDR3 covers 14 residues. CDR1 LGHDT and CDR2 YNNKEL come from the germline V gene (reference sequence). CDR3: CASSQAGTGNTIYF. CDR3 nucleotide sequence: TGTGCCAGCAGCCAAGCAGGGACTGGAAACACCATATATTTT.

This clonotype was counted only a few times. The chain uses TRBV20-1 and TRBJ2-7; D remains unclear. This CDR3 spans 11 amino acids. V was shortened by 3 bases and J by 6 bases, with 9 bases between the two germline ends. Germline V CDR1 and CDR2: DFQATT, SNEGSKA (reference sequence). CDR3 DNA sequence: TGCAGTGCTAGTAGGAACTTCGAGCAGTACTTC. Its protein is CSASRNFEQYF.

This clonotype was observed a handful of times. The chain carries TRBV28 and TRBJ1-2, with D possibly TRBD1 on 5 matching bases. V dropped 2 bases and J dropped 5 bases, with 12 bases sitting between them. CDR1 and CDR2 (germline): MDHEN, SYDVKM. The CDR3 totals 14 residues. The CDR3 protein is CASSLGASNYGYTF. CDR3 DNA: TGTGCCAGCAGTTTAGGGGCCTCGAATTATGGCTACACCTTC.